The 12 T cell receptor beta chains reported below all come from one sample, sequenced in a study of control samples from healthy donors and cancer patients (TCRdb year 2020). The library was produced with the immunoSEQ multiplex PCR assay. The table comes from immuneACCESS by way of TCRdb, which keeps in-frame sequences with V and J called. Part of the clones is missing from these tables; in studies checked, under half for an unresolved V gene and the rest for unknown reasons. This sample comprises about 130,000 clones, around 94% of them detected only once. Of the sample, approximately 15% is held by the ten largest clones. Sequencing used PBMCs. The receptor set was obtained from a man aged 55 to 70 with colorectal cancer.

This chain uses TRBV4-3 with TRBJ1-1; weak D call: TRBD1 (6 bases). With 0 bases removed from V and 4 bases from J, the gap between germline ends came to 15 bases. CDR1 is LGHNA and CDR2 is YSLEER in the germline V gene. The CDR3 has 16 residues. CDR3 DNA sequence: TGCGCCAGCAGCCAAGATTGGGGGCTAGGGGGCACTGAAGCTTTCTTT. As protein: CASSQDWGLGGTEAFF.

The rearrangement joins TRBV6-6 to TRBJ1-4; 10 nucleotides match TRBD1. The V gene end was trimmed by 6 bases and the J gene end by 8 bases; junction bases not matched to a gene: 6. This CDR3 comprises 14 residues. CDR1 is MNHNY and CDR2 is SVGAGI in the germline V gene (reference sequence). The CDR3 sequence: CASRGTGESEKLFF. In DNA form, the CDR3 reads TGTGCCAGCAGGGGGACAGGGGAGAGCGAAAAACTGTTTTTT.

The rearrangement uses TRBV12-3 or TRBV12-4 and TRBJ1-5; the D is unclear. There are 12 residues in the CDR3. The germline V and J ends were trimmed by 6 bases and 9 bases, with 12 bases remaining between them. The CDR3 sequence is CASSTAGAPQHF. CDR3 nucleotides: TGTGCCAGCAGCACCGCGGGCGCGCCCCAGCATTTT.

V usage is TRBV7-2 and J usage is TRBJ1-1; D not certain. Trimming pared 8 bases from V and 0 bases from J, leaving 16 bases between. The CDR3 extends over 15 amino acids. Germline V gene sequence: CDR1 SGHTA, CDR2 FQGNSA. CDR3 in amino acids: CASRRRSALNTEAFF. Here the CDR3 DNA reads TGTGCCAGCCGCAGACGGTCAGCCCTGAACACTGAAGCTTTCTTT.

V usage is TRBV23-1 and J usage is TRBJ2-3, with no clear D. TRBV23-1 falls under the ORF class, with uncertain function. V dropped 2 bases and J dropped 5 bases, with 5 bases sitting between them. The CDR3 consists of 12 residues. DNA for the CDR3: TGCGCCAGCAGTCAAGGTGGAGATACGCAGTATTTT. The encoded protein is CASSQGGDTQYF.

The V gene is TRBV6-5, the J gene TRBJ2-2, with no clear D. V lost 5 bases, J lost 4 bases, and 8 bases lay in between. Germline V gene sequence: CDR1 MNHEY, CDR2 SVGAGI. This CDR3 comprises 13 residues. The CDR3 nucleotides read TGTGCCAGCAGTCTCCAAATCACCGGGGAGCTGTTTTTT. This encodes CASSLQITGELFF.

The chain is built from TRBV9 and TRBJ2-3; D not resolved. The germline gives CDR1 SGDLS, CDR2 YYNGEE. V lost 0 bases and J 3 bases, leaving 8 bases between the germline ends. The CDR3 is 14 amino acids. This chain's CDR3 is CASSVVPVTDTQYF. CDR3 in DNA: TGTGCCAGCAGCGTAGTCCCTGTGACAGATACGCAGTATTTT.

As regards this clone: The junction and the germline gene differ at one end; a read error may be behind it. V and J are TRBV7-2 and TRBJ2-7; 11 bases fit TRBD2. The germline CDR1 and CDR2 sequences are SGHTA and FQGNSA. This CDR3 is 13 amino acids long. CDR3 sequence (DNA): TGTGCCAGCAGCCTAGCGGGGGGCTACGAGCAGTACTTC. Amino acids: CASSLAGGYEQYF.

This chain joins TRBV20-1 and TRBJ2-5; D tentatively fits TRBD1 or TRBD2 (6 bases each). Germline V gives CDR1 DFQATT, CDR2 SNEGSKA (reference sequence). The CDR3 loop spans 14 amino acids. Trimming shortened V by 3 bases and J by 1 base, and 12 bases separated the two germline ends. This chain's CDR3 is CSASPGAGQETQYF. The DNA of the CDR3 is TGCAGTGCTAGTCCGGGGGCTGGCCAAGAGACCCAGTACTTC.

In this sample, this clone turned up once. V usage is TRBV29-1 and J usage is TRBJ2-7; no reliable D call. Germline loops: CDR1 SQVTM, CDR2 ANQGSEA. The CDR3 has 13 amino acids. V lost 7 bases to trimming and J lost 7 bases, with 20 bases between them. DNA of the CDR3: TGCAGCGCCATGGTCCCCAGGTCGTGGGAGCAGTACTTC. Its translation is CSAMVPRSWEQYF.

The chain couples TRBV13 to TRBJ1-2; maybe TRBD1 (5 bases). The V end was cut by 4 bases, the J end by 0 bases, with 12 bases between. Germline lookup yields CDR1 PRHDT and CDR2 FYEKMQ (reference sequence). This CDR3 spans 15 amino acids. The CDR3, as DNA: TGTGCCAGCAGCTCCGCGGGGGGAGCTAACTATGGCTACACCTTC. It codes for CASSSAGGANYGYTF. Based on the CDR3 plus reference TRBV13 and TRBJ1-2, the full variable domain is AAGVIQSPRHLIKEKRETATLKCYPIPRHDTVYWYQQGPGQDPQFLISFYEKMQSDKGSIPDRFSAQQFSDYHSELNMSSLELGDSALYFCASSSAGGANYGYTFGSGTRLTVV.

The chain couples TRBV5-5 to TRBJ1-4; 8 positions agree with TRBD1. The CDR3 is made up of 15 amino acids. J gave up 6 bases and V 4 bases, and 8 bases lay outside the gene matches. Germline CDR1 reads SGHKS; CDR2 reads YYEKEE (reference sequence). CDR3 protein: CASSPQGAVDEKLFF. CDR3 nucleotides: TGTGCCAGCAGCCCGCAGGGGGCTGTCGATGAAAAACTGTTTTTT.